Listed below are T cell receptor beta chains from one sample, sequenced in a study of Graves' ophthalmopathy and Graves' hyperthyroidism. TCRdb ran MiXCR on the multiplex PCR reads and lists one entry per CDR3 protein. The profile covers about 390,000 distinct CDR3 sequences, with 15% appearing a single time and about 7% taken by the ten largest. Input material: peripheral blood. These receptors came from a woman aged 18-29 years with stable Graves' hyperthyroidism. Each CDR3 is given with its conserved first and last residue. D genes are given only for firm matches. Not every row has a clone size; where given, it reads once, few, many or a size class.

clone size	D gene	V gene	J gene	CDR3 DNA	CDR3 protein
many	NA	TRBV2	TRBJ1-1	TGTGCCAGCAGTGTCGCTCGGTCTTGGAACACTGAAGCTTTCTTT	CASSVARSWNTEAFF
NA	NA	TRBV15	TRBJ2-7	TGTGCCACCAGCAGGGACAAGACCTACGAGCAGTACTTC	CATSRDKTYEQYF
few	NA	TRBV11-1	TRBJ1-2	TGTGCCAGCAGCTTAGGGGAGCCTACAACCCGGGACCTTCGGGGCTACACCTTC	CASSLGEPTTRDLRGYTF
few	TRBD2	TRBV3-1	TRBJ2-7	TGTGCCAGCAGCCAACAAGCGGGGGCGAACTACGAGCAGTACTTC	CASSQQAGANYEQYF
NA	TRBD1	TRBV6-5	TRBJ1-6	TGTGCCAGCAGTTACGGCCAGGGGGGCTCACCCCTCCACTTT	CASSYGQGGSPLHF
many	NA	TRBV11-3	TRBJ1-2	TGTGCCAGCAGCCGCCCAGGGAGCAACTATGGCTACACCTTC	CASSRPGSNYGYTF
NA	TRBD1	TRBV4-2	TRBJ2-5	TGTGCCAGCAGCCAAACGACAGGGGCTGAAGGGACCCAGTACTTC	CASSQTTGAEGTQYF
NA	TRBD2	TRBV6-2/TRBV6-3	TRBJ2-7	TGTGCCAGCAGTTACGGCCTAGCGGGAGTCCGAGTCGAGCAGTACTTC	CASSYGLAGVRVEQYF
few	TRBD1	TRBV15	TRBJ2-7	TGTGCCACCGCTACGGGACAGGGAACCTACGAGCAGTACTTC	CATATGQGTYEQYF
many	TRBD2	TRBV10-2	TRBJ2-5	TGCGCCAGCAGGACTTGGACTAGCGGGGACCAAGAGACCCAGTACTTC	CASRTWTSGDQETQYF
many	TRBD2	TRBV7-2	TRBJ2-7	TGTGCCAGCAGCTTAGGCGGGGGGATCAGCTACGAGCAGTACTTC	CASSLGGGISYEQYF
few	NA	TRBV18	TRBJ2-2	TGTGCCAGCTCACCAGTACCCGGGGAGCTGTTTTTT	CASSPVPGELFF
many	NA	TRBV12-3/TRBV12-4	TRBJ1-1	TGTGCCAGCAGCCATATGAACACTGAAGCTTTCTTT	CASSHMNTEAFF
many	NA	TRBV7-2	TRBJ2-7	TGTGCCAGCAGCTTAGTGGGGGGGCAGTACGAGCAGTACTTC	CASSLVGGQYEQYF
NA	NA	TRBV3-1	TRBJ1-3	TGTGCCAGCAGCCAAGATCGGGGGGAAGCTGGAAACACCATATATTTT	CASSQDRGEAGNTIYF
many	TRBD2	TRBV6-2/TRBV6-3	TRBJ2-5	TGTGCCAGCAGCCGCGGGGTAGCGGGGGGGAAAGAGACCCAGTACTTC	CASSRGVAGGKETQYF
many	NA	TRBV12-3/TRBV12-4	TRBJ2-7	TGTGCCAGCAGTTTCGAACTAACGGGAGCATTCTACGAGCAGTACTTC	CASSFELTGAFYEQYF
many	NA	TRBV7-9	TRBJ2-5	TGTGCCAGCAGCCCTCAGAGGAGGGGCGAGACCCAGTACTTC	CASSPQRRGETQYF
many	NA	TRBV12-3/TRBV12-4	TRBJ1-1	TGTGCCAGCAGTTTTCGGAGACAGAACACTGAAGCTTTCTTT	CASSFRRQNTEAFF
many	NA	TRBV18	TRBJ2-7	TGTGCCAGCTCACCAGGCAGCGAGAGCTCCTACGAGCAGTACTTC	CASSPGSESSYEQYF
NA	TRBD1	TRBV5-5	TRBJ1-2	TGTGCCAGCAGCTTGCTAGGGGGCGCGAAGTATGGCTACACCTTC	CASSLLGGAKYGYTF
NA	NA	TRBV2	TRBJ1-5	TGTGCCAGCAGCTCAGACCCTAATCAGCCCCAGCATTTT	CASSSDPNQPQHF
many	TRBD1	TRBV19	TRBJ1-2	TGTGCCAGTAGTACCACTCCCGGACAGGGGGCTTATGGCTACACCTTC	CASSTTPGQGAYGYTF
many	NA	TRBV12-5	TRBJ2-7	TGTGCTAGTGGTTTGAGTCAGGCCTACGAGCAGTACTTC	CASGLSQAYEQYF
few	TRBD2	TRBV5-4	TRBJ2-7	TGTGCCAGCAGCTTGAGCGGTGGCGGGGGGACCTACGAGCAGTACTTC	CASSLSGGGGTYEQYF
few	NA	TRBV20-1	TRBJ1-1	TGCAGTGCCCTATCCCGCCAGGGCGAGGTGAACACTGAAGCTTTCTTT	CSALSRQGEVNTEAFF
few	NA	TRBV24-1	TRBJ2-3	TGTGCCACCGGGAGGGGGGCGGCGGATACGCAGTATTTT	CATGRGAADTQYF
many	NA	TRBV24-1	TRBJ1-1	TGTGCCACCAGTGACAACTCGAACACTGAAGCTTTCTTT	CATSDNSNTEAFF
few	NA	TRBV5-8	TRBJ1-1	TGTGCCAGCAGCCCGCGGTTGATGGCTGAAGCTTTCTTT	CASSPRLMAEAFF
NA	TRBD2	TRBV7-2	TRBJ2-7	TGTGCCAGCAGCTTAGCTTTTAGCGGGGGGGAGCAGTACTTC	CASSLAFSGGEQYF
NA	TRBD1	TRBV6-1	TRBJ2-5	TGTGCCAGCAAAATTCGGACAGGGGGAAGGGAGACCCAGTACTTC	CASKIRTGGRETQYF
NA	TRBD2	TRBV6-1	TRBJ2-2	TGTGCCAGTAGCGGGAGGGAGGCCGGGGAGCTGTTTTTT	CASSGREAGELFF
many	NA	TRBV15	TRBJ1-3	TGTGCCACCAGCGGAGTGGACGGACGCTCTGGAAACACCATATATTTT	CATSGVDGRSGNTIYF
NA	NA	TRBV7-3	TRBJ2-3	TGTGCCAGCAGCTCGACCACTAGCACAGATACGCAGTATTTT	CASSSTTSTDTQYF
NA	NA	TRBV18	TRBJ1-6	TGTGCCAGCTCACCACGGACGGGGAACAATTCACCCCTCCACTTT	CASSPRTGNNSPLHF
NA	NA	TRBV7-3	TRBJ1-6	TGTGCCAGCAGCTTTGGTAGGGCTTCACCCCTCCACTTT	CASSFGRASPLHF
NA	NA	TRBV19	TRBJ2-6	TGTGCCAGTAGTGGACACGACGTGCTCTCCGGGGCCAACGTCCTGACTTTC	CASSGHDVLSGANVLTF
many	NA	TRBV7-2	TRBJ1-5	TGTGCCAGCAGCTTAGAACCGTATCAGCCCCAGCATTTT	CASSLEPYQPQHF
NA	NA	TRBV12-3/TRBV12-4	TRBJ2-7	TGTGCCAGCAGTTCAGACTGGGGCTCCTACGAGCAGTACTTC	CASSSDWGSYEQYF
many	TRBD1	TRBV20-1	TRBJ2-7	TGCAGTGCTACAAGACAGGGTAACGACGAGCAGTACTTC	CSATRQGNDEQYF
many	NA	TRBV29-1	TRBJ2-7	TGCAGCGTTGAAGATGGGGCCGAGCAGTACTTC	CSVEDGAEQYF
many	TRBD1	TRBV11-2	TRBJ2-7	TGTGCCAGCAGCTTACGACAGGGGAATTACGAGCAGTACTTC	CASSLRQGNYEQYF
many	NA	TRBV15	TRBJ2-7	TGTGCCACCAGCAGAGATCGCGTAGCTTACGAGCAGTACTTC	CATSRDRVAYEQYF
few	NA	TRBV6-1	TRBJ2-7	TGTGCCAGCAGGGGGACATCAAGAGTCCACGAGCAGTACTTC	CASRGTSRVHEQYF
many	TRBD1	TRBV10-3	TRBJ1-5	TGTGCCATCAGTGATAACGGACAGGGTAGCAATCAGCCCCAGCATTTT	CAISDNGQGSNQPQHF
many	NA	TRBV27	TRBJ2-2	TGTGCCAGCAGGCCCGCGGTAGGGGCCACCACCGGGGAGCTGTTTTTT	CASRPAVGATTGELFF
few	NA	TRBV6-1	TRBJ2-5	TGTGCCAGCATGCGAGGCGAGACCCAGTACTTC	CASMRGETQYF
many	NA	TRBV6-5	TRBJ2-5	TGTGCCAGCAGCTTCTGGGGGACCCAGTACTTC	CASSFWGTQYF
many	TRBD1	TRBV27	TRBJ1-1	TGTGCCAGCAGTTTTTTGGACAGGGCGAACACTGAAGCTTTCTTT	CASSFLDRANTEAFF
NA	TRBD2	TRBV12-3/TRBV12-4	TRBJ2-2	TGTGCCAGCATCCGGACTAGCGGGGCCGGGGAGCTGTTTTTT	CASIRTSGAGELFF
many	TRBD1	TRBV4-1	TRBJ1-6	TGCGCCAGCAGCCCTAGGGGGGACAGGGGCCCCTCGGCCGATAATTCACCCCTCCACTTT	CASSPRGDRGPSADNSPLHF
many	NA	TRBV29-1	TRBJ1-1	TGCAGCGTTGAGAAAGGGAACACTGAAGCTTTCTTT	CSVEKGNTEAFF
many	NA	TRBV11-2	TRBJ1-5	TGTGCCAGCAGCTTAAACGGGGTGACCAATCAGCCCCAGCATTTT	CASSLNGVTNQPQHF
few	NA	TRBV11-2	TRBJ1-1	TGTGCCAGCAGCTTAGGGAGGGGCGCGGTTCGCCCTGAAGCTTTCTTT	CASSLGRGAVRPEAFF
many	TRBD1	TRBV20-1	TRBJ1-2	TGCAGTGCTATAGGACAGGGCAATAACTATGGCTACACCTTC	CSAIGQGNNYGYTF